This section outlines one TCR beta chain sequence together with its context. The antigen is not known. It was at deep level that the assay was run. Method: immunoSEQ multiplex PCR; TCRdb's copy keeps in-frame clones and lacks some. This sample has more than 1.2 million clones, with about 98.5% found just once. The CDR3 has 19 amino acids. V lost 4 bases to trimming and J lost 3 bases; unmatched junction nucleotides: 12. Germline V gives CDR1 SGHNT, CDR2 YENEEA. The sample originates from a study of shared clonotypes between healthy human individuals. About the study: Per donor, three plates held CD4 naive cells, three held CD4 memory, two held CD8 naive and one held CD8 memory. Study-wide points: In having few donors, the study represented limited genetic and exposure-history diversity.

The sequencing input was naive CD4+ T cells sorted from blood. This sample's subset: CD45RA+ positively selected. The sequence was collected from a man aged 25 to 40 in good health. The V gene is TRBV11-3, the J gene TRBJ2-1, with 13 bases matching TRBD2. DNA of the CDR3: TGTGCCAGCAGCTCACTAGCGGGAGGGCCAATTATTTTCTACAATGAGCAGTTCTTC. The encoded protein is CASSSLAGGPIIFYNEQFF.